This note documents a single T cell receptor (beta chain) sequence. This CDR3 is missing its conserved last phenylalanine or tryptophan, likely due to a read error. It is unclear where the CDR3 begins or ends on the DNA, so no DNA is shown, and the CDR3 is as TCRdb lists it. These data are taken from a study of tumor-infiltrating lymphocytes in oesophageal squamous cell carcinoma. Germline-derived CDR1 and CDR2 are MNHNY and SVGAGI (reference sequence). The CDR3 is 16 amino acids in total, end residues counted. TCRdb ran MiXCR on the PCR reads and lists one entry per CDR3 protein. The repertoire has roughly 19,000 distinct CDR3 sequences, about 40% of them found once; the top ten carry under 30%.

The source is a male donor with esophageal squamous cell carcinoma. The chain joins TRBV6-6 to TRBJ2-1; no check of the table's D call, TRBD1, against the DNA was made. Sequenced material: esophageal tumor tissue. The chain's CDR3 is CASMSGTGINGYTFGS.